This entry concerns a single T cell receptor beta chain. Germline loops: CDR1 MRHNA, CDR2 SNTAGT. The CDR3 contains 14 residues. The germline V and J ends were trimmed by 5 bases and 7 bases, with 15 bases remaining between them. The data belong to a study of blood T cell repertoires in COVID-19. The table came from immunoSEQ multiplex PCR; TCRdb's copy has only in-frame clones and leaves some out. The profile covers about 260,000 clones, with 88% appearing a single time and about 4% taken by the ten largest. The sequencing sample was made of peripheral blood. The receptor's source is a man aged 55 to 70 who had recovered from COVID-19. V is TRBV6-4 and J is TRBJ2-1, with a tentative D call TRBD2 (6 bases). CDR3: CASSTGTSTNEQFF. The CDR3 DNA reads TGTGCCAGCAGTACCGGGACTTCCACGAATGAGCAGTTCTTC.